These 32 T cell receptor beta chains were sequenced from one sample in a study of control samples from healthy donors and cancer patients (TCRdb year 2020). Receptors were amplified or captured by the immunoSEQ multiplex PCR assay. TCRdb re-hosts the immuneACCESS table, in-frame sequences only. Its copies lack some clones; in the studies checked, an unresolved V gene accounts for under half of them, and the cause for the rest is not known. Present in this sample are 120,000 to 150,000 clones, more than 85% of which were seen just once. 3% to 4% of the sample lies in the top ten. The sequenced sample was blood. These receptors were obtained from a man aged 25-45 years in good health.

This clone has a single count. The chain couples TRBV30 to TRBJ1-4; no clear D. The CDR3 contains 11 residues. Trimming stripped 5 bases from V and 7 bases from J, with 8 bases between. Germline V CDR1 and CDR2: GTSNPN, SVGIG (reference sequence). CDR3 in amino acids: CAWSDSEKLFF. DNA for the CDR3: TGTGCCTGGTCGGATTCTGAAAAACTGTTTTTT.

The CDR3 DNA reads TGTGCCAGCTCACCAGATCCCAGCCCGAACATTCAGTACTTC. Translating gives CASSPDPSPNIQYF. This chain links TRBV18 with TRBJ2-4; no firm D call. V lost 2 bases to trimming and J lost 7 bases, with 12 bases between them. This CDR3 region has 14 residues. Germline V CDR1 and CDR2: KGHSH, LQKENI.

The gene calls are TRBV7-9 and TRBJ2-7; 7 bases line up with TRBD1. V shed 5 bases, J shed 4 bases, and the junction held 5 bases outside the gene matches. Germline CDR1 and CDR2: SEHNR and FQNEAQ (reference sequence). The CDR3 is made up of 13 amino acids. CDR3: CASSLPTGYEQYF. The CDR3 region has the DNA TGTGCCAGCAGCCTACCGACAGGGTACGAGCAGTACTTC.

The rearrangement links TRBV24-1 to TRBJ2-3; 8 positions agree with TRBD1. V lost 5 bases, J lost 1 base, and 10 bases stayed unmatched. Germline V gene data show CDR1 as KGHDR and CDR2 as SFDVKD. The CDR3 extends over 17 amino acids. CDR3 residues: CATSAPQGARGTDTQYF. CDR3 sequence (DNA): TGTGCCACCAGTGCCCCCCAGGGGGCGCGCGGCACAGATACGCAGTATTTT.

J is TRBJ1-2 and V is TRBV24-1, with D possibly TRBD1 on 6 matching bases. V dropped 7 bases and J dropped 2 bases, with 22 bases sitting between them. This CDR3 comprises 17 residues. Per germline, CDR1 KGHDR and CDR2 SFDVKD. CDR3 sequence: CATREMKPRTENYGYTF. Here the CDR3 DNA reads TGTGCCACCAGGGAAATGAAACCCAGGACAGAGAACTATGGCTACACCTTC.

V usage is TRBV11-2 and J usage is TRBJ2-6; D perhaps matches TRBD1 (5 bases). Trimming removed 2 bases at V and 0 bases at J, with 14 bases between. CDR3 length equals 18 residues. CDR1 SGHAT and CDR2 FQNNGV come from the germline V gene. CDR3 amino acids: CASSLYGPGLSGANVLTF. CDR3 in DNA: TGTGCCAGCAGCTTATACGGTCCAGGGCTCTCTGGGGCCAACGTCCTGACTTTC.

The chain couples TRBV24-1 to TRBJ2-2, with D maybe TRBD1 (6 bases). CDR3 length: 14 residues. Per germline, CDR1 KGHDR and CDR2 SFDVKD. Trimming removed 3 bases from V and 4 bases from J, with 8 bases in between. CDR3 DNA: TGTGCCACCAGTGATGGACAGTTCACCGGGGAGCTGTTTTTT. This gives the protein CATSDGQFTGELFF.

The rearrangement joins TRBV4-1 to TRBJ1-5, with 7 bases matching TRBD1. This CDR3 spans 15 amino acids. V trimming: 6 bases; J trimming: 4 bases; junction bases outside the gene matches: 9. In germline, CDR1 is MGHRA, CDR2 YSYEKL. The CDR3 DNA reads TGCGCCAGCAGTCTCCAATCAGGGGGGAATCAGCCCCAGCATTTT. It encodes CASSLQSGGNQPQHF.

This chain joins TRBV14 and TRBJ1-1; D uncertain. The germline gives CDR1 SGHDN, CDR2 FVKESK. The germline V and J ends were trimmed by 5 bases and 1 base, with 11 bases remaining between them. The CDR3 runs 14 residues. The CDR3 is CASSSNIKNTEAFF. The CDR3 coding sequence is TGTGCCAGCAGCAGCAATATCAAGAACACTGAAGCTTTCTTT.

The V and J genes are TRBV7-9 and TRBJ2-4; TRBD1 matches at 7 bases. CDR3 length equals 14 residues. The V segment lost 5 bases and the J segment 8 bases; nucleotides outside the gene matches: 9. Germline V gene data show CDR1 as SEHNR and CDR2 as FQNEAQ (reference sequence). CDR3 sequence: CASSLWTGSDIQYF. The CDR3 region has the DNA TGTGCCAGCAGCCTCTGGACAGGTTCGGACATTCAGTACTTC.

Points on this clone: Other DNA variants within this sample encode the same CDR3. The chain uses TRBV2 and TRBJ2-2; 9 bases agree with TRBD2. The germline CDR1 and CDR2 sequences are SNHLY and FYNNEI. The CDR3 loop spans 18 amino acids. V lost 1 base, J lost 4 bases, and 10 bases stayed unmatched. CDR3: CASSEEYGRRGGTGELFF. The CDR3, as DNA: TGTGCCAGCAGTGAAGAGTATGGTCGGCGGGGGGGCACCGGGGAGCTGTTTTTT.

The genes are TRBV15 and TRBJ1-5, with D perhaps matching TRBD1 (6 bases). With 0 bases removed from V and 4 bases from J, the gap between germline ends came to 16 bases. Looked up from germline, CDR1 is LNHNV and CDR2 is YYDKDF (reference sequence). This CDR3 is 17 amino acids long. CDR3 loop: CATSRDAGVRGNQPQHF. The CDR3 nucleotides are TGTGCCACCAGCAGAGATGCAGGGGTCAGAGGTAATCAGCCCCAGCATTTT.

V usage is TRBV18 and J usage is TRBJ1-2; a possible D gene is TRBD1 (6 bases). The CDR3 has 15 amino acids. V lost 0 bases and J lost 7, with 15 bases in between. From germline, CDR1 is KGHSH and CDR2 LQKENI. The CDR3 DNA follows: TGTGCCAGCTCACCACCTAGTACAGGGTATCGTGGCTACACCTTC. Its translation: CASSPPSTGYRGYTF.

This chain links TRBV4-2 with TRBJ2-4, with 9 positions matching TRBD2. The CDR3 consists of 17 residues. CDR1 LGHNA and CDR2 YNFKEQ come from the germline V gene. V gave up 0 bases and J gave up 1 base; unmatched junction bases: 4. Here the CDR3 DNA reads TGTGCCAGCAGCCAAGAACCCACTAGCGGGGCCAAAAACATTCAGTACTTC. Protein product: CASSQEPTSGAKNIQYF.

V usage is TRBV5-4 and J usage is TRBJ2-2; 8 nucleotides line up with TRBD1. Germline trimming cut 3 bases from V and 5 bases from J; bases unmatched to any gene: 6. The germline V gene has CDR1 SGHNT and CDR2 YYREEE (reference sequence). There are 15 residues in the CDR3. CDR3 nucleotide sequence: TGTGCCAGCAGCTCCGGACAGGGCCGGACCGGGGAGCTGTTTTTT. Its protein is CASSSGQGRTGELFF.

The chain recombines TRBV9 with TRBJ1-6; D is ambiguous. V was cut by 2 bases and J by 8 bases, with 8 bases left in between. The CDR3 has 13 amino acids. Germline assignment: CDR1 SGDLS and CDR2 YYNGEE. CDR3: CASSVQPDSPLHF. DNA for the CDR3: TGTGCCAGCAGCGTCCAACCTGATTCACCCCTCCACTTT.

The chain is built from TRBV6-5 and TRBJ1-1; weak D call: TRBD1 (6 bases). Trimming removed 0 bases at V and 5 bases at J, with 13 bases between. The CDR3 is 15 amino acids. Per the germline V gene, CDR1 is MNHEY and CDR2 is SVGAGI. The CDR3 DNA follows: TGTGCCAGCAGTTACTCGAAAACAGGGAGGACTGAAGCTTTCTTT. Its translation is CASSYSKTGRTEAFF.

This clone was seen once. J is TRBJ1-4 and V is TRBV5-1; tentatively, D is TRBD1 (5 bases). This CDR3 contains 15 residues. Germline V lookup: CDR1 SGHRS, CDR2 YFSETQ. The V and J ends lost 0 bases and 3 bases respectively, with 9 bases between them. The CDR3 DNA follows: TGCGCCAGCAGCTTGGCCGGGGGTCCTAATGAAAAACTGTTTTTT. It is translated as CASSLAGGPNEKLFF.

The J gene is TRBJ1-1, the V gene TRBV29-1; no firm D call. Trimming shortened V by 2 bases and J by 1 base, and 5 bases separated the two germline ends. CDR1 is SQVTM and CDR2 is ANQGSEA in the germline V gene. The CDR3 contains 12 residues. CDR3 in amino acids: CSVEQQNTEAFF. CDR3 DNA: TGCAGCGTTGAACAGCAGAACACTGAAGCTTTCTTT.

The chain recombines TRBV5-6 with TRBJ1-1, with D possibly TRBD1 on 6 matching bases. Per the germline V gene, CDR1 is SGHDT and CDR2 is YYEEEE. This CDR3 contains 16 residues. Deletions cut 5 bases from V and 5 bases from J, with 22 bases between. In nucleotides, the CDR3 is TGTGCCAGCAGAGACTTGGGGGGCGAAAGAGGTACTGAAGCTTTCTTT. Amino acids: CASRDLGGERGTEAFF.

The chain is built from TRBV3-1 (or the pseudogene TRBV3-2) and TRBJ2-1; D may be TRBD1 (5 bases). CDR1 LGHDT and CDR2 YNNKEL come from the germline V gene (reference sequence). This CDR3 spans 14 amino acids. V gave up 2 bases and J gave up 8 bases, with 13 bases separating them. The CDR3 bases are TGTGCCAGCAGCCAAATCAGGGTTGGGGATGAGCAGTTCTTC. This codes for CASSQIRVGDEQFF.

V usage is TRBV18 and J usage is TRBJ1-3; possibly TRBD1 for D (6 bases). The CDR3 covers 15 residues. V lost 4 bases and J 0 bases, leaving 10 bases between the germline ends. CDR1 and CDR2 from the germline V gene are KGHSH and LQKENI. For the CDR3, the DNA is TGTGCCAGCTCACAACAGGGTTTCTCTGGAAACACCATATATTTT. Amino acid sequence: CASSQQGFSGNTIYF. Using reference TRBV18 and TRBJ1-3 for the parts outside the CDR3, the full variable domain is NAGVMQNPRHLVRRRGQEARLRCSPMKGHSHVYWYRQLPEEGLKFMVYLQKENIIDESGMPKERFSAEFPKEGPSILRIQQVVRGDSAAYFCASSQQGFSGNTIYFGEGSWLTVV.

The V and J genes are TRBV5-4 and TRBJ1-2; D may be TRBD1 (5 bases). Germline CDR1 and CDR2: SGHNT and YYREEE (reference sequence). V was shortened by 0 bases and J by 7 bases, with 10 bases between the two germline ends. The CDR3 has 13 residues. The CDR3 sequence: CASSLGGGGGYTF. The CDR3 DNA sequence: TGTGCCAGCAGCTTGGGCGGGGGAGGTGGCTACACCTTC.

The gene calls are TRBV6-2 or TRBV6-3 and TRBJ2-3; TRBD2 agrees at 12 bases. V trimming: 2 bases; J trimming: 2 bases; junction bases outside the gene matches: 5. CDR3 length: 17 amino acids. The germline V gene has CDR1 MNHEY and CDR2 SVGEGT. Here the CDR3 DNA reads TGTGCCAGCAGTTACCTAGCGGGGGGGCTAGACACAGATACGCAGTATTTT. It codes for CASSYLAGGLDTDTQYF.

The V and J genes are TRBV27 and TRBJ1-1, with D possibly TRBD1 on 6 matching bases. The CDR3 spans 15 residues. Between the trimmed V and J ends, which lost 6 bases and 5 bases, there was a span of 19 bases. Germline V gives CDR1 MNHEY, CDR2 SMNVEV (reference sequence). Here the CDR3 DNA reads TGTGCCAGCAGCGCGACAGGCTTCGAGGGGACTGAAGCTTTCTTT. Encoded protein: CASSATGFEGTEAFF.

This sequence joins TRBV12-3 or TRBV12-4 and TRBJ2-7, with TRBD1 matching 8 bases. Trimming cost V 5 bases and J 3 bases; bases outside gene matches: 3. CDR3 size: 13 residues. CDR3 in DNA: TGTGCCAGCAGTGACAGGGGAAACTACGAGCAGTACTTC. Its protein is CASSDRGNYEQYF.

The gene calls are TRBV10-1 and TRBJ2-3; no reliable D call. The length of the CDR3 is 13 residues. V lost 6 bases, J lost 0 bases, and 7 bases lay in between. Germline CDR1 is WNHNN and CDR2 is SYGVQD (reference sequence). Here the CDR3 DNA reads TGCGCCAGCAGCCTGACTAGCACAGATACGCAGTATTTT. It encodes CASSLTSTDTQYF.

The CDR3 loop is CASSGAEDTQYF. CDR3 nucleotide sequence: TGTGCCAGTAGCGGAGCGGAGGATACGCAGTATTTT. The chain combines TRBV19 with TRBJ2-3, with D maybe TRBD2 (5 bases). V lost 6 bases, J lost 6 bases, and 10 bases lay in between. The CDR3 has 12 residues. Germline CDR1 LNHDA, CDR2 SQIVND (reference sequence).

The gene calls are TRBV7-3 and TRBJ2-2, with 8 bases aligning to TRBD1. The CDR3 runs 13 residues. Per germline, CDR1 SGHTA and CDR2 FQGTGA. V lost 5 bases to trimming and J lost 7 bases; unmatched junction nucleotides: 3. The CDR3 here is CASSLTGVGELFF. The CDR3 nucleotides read TGTGCCAGCAGCCTGACAGGGGTCGGGGAGCTGTTTTTT.

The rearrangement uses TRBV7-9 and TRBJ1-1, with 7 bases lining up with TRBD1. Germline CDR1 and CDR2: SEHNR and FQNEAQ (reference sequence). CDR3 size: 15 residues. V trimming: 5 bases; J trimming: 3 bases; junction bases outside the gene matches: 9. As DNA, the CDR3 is TGTGCCAGCAGCCCACTAACAGGGGAGGACACTGAAGCTTTCTTT. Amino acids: CASSPLTGEDTEAFF.

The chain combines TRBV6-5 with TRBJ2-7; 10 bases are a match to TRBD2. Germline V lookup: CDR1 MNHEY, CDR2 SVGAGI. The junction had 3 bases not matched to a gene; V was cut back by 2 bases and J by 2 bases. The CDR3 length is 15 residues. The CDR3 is CASSYQGLAAYEQYF. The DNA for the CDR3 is TGTGCCAGCAGTTACCAAGGACTAGCGGCCTACGAGCAGTACTTC.

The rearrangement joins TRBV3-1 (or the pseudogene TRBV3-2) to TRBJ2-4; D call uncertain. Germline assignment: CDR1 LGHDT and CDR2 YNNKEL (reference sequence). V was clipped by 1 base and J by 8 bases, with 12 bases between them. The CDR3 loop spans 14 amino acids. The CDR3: CASSQAVLPHIQYF. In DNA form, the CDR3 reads TGTGCCAGCAGCCAAGCGGTTCTACCCCACATTCAGTACTTC.